The 9 T cell receptor beta chains below come from one sample, sequenced in a study of technical replicates of blood from a handful of donors. Clones were read by immunoSEQ multiplex PCR, and TCRdb kept only the in-frame ones, dropping some. The repertoire holds around 79,000 clones, with 80% to 95% as singletons. Source material: T cells isolated from PBMCs. The receptor set was obtained from a human donor in good health. Some clones in this sample may be carry-over from other donors' samples.

This chain joins TRBV5-1 and TRBJ2-7; 9 nucleotides line up with TRBD1. This CDR3 is 16 amino acids long. With 0 bases clipped from V and 2 bases from J, the junction kept 6 bases outside the gene matches. CDR1 is SGHRS and CDR2 is YFSETQ in the germline V gene. CDR3 protein: CASSLAGGQGPYEQYF. DNA of the CDR3: TGCGCCAGCAGCTTGGCCGGGGGACAGGGTCCCTACGAGCAGTACTTC.

V usage is TRBV28 and J usage is TRBJ2-3; no reliable D call. The V end was cut by 5 bases, the J end by 1 base, with 4 bases between. The germline V gene encodes CDR1 MDHEN and CDR2 SYDVKM. The CDR3 covers 12 residues. The CDR3 is CASSSGTDTQYF. DNA of the CDR3: TGTGCCAGCAGTAGCGGCACAGATACGCAGTATTTT. The full variable domain, its missing parts supplied by reference TRBV28 and TRBJ2-3, is DVKVTQSSRYLVKRTGEKVFLECVQDMDHENMFWYRQDPGLGLRLIYFSYDVKMKEKGDIPEGYSVSREKKERFSLILESASTNQTSMYLCASSSGTDTQYFGPGTRLTVL.

The genes are TRBV30 and TRBJ2-7; 7 nucleotides line up with TRBD2. The CDR3 contains 15 residues. J lost 0 bases, V lost 7 bases, and 12 bases had no gene match. The germline V gene has CDR1 GTSNPN and CDR2 SVGIG (reference sequence). In DNA form, the CDR3 reads TGTGCCTCGGATCTAGCGGAGATTTCCTCCTACGAGCAGTACTTC. It specifies CASDLAEISSYEQYF.

The genes are TRBV11-2 and TRBJ1-1; D not resolved. V was clipped by 4 bases and J by 8 bases, with 8 bases between them. Germline V lookup: CDR1 SGHAT, CDR2 FQNNGV. The CDR3 runs 11 residues. This CDR3 is CASSSRVEAFF. DNA of the CDR3: TGTGCCAGCAGCTCACGGGTGGAAGCTTTCTTT.

CDR3 amino acids: CASSPLAESLTDTQYF. CDR3 DNA: TGCGCCAGCAGCCCCTTAGCGGAGTCGTTAACAGATACGCAGTATTTT. The genes are TRBV4-3 and TRBJ2-3; a possible D gene is TRBD2 (6 bases). CDR1 and CDR2 (germline): LGHNA, YSLEER. The V and J ends lost 4 bases and 3 bases respectively, with 17 bases between them. The CDR3 covers 16 residues.

This clone was found a few times. The chain uses TRBV10-3 and TRBJ1-5; D gene ambiguous. V lost 3 bases and J 6 bases, leaving 6 bases between the germline ends. Germline loops: CDR1 ENHRY, CDR2 SYGVKD. This CDR3 is 12 amino acids long. The CDR3 loop is CAISDSGQPQHF. Here the CDR3 DNA reads TGTGCCATCAGTGATTCAGGTCAGCCCCAGCATTTT.

The chain has TRBV30 and TRBJ2-1; D possibly corresponds to TRBD1 (6 bases). The V end was cut by 2 bases, the J end by 12 bases, with 23 bases between. The CDR3 spans 15 residues. Germline-derived CDR1 and CDR2 are GTSNPN and SVGIG (reference sequence). CDR3 region: CAWSSNRVGRVGQFF. The CDR3 bases are TGTGCCTGGAGTTCTAACAGGGTTGGGCGGGTAGGGCAGTTCTTC.

The chain carries TRBV6-5 and TRBJ1-2, with no clear D. Germline loops: CDR1 MNHEY, CDR2 SVGAGI. The V and J ends lost 8 bases and 0 bases respectively, with 10 bases between them. The CDR3 consists of 13 residues. The CDR3 DNA reads TGTGCCAGCCGGGAGTCAGCTAACTATGGCTACACCTTC. This gives the protein CASRESANYGYTF.

The J gene is TRBJ1-6, the V gene TRBV10-3; 10 bases align to TRBD1. With 3 bases clipped from V and 7 bases from J, the junction kept 3 bases outside the gene matches. Germline V CDR1 and CDR2: ENHRY, SYGVKD. The CDR3 totals 15 residues. CDR3 region: CAISDSGQGNSPLHF. The CDR3 coding sequence is TGTGCCATCAGTGACTCGGGACAGGGGAATTCACCCCTCCACTTT.